Listed here is a single TCR beta chain. Its antigen is not identified. The TCRbeta library was prepared with unique molecular identifiers. Using its own MiXCR run on the PCR reads, TCRdb lists one record per CDR3 protein. Among about a million distinct CDR3 sequences, about 29% were seen once, and the ten largest hold over 25%. CDR3 length: 13 amino acids. The V gene lost 3 bases and the J gene lost 7 bases, with 13 bases spanning the gap. Germline CDR1 is MNHEY and CDR2 is SMNVEV (reference sequence). The entry originates in a study of T-cell reconstitution after alpha-beta-depleted transplantation in children. Study-wide points: It was newly produced T cells that mostly accounted for T-cell counts and diversity one year after transplant. Several hundred expanded graft clones reportedly supplied alpha-beta T cells about two months after transplant.

V and J are TRBV27 and TRBJ2-7, with D perhaps matching TRBD2 (5 bases). The clonotype comes from a boy younger than two who had a stem cell transplant for SCID, so the T cells may come from the graft donor. This specimen was PBMCs, mostly from graft donor cells, taken 360 days after TCRalphabeta/CD19-depleted stem cell transplant. DNA for the CDR3: TGTGCCAGCAGTTTTTATTCGGGGAATGAGCAGTACTTC. Its translation is CASSFYSGNEQYF.